Listed below are T cell receptor beta chains from one sample, sequenced in a study of control samples from healthy donors and cancer patients. The protocol was immunoSEQ multiplex PCR, while the TCRdb copy is restricted to in-frame clones and leaves out a portion. The sample has about 190,000 clones, about nine tenths seen once. The sequenced sample consisted of blood. The receptor set was obtained from a man aged 25 to 40 in good health. Each CDR3 is given with its conserved first and last residue. A D gene is named only where the DNA matches it firmly. For some rows the clone size is stated as once, few or many, or as a class when expanded; others skip it.

D,J,V,size,DNA,CDR3
TRBD1,TRBJ1-6,TRBV3-1/TRBV3-2,once,TGTGCCAGCAGCCAGGATCAGGGGGCACATTCACCCCTCCACTTT,CASSQDQGAHSPLHF
TRBD1,TRBJ1-4,TRBV10-3,NA,TGTGCCATCAGGGGGGGCGGACAGGGGAATGAAAAACTGTTTTTT,CAIRGGGQGNEKLFF
TRBD1,TRBJ1-2,TRBV30,NA,TGTGCCTGGAGTCCCGTTAGGCAGGGGGTGTATGGCTACACCTTC,CAWSPVRQGVYGYTF
NA,TRBJ2-1,TRBV10-3,NA,TGTGCCATCAGTGGCAGCCGAGGCTCCTACAATGAGCAGTTCTTC,CAISGSRGSYNEQFF
NA,TRBJ1-1,TRBV3-1/TRBV3-2,NA,TGTGCCAGCAGCCATAGGGACTTCGGTGAAGCTTTCTTT,CASSHRDFGEAFF
NA,TRBJ2-7,TRBV2,NA,TGTGCCAGCAGTGTTGGTAGCCTACTGAGGGAGCAGTACTTC,CASSVGSLLREQYF
NA,TRBJ1-1,TRBV6-4,NA,TGTGCCAGCAGTAAGTCGTGGGACACTGAAGCTTTCTTT,CASSKSWDTEAFF
NA,TRBJ2-3,TRBV5-1,NA,TGCGCCAGCAGCTTGGACAAATATAGGGCAGATACGCAGTATTTT,CASSLDKYRADTQYF
TRBD1,TRBJ1-1,TRBV29-1,NA,TGCAGCGTTCATAGGACAGGGAACACTGAAGCTTTCTTT,CSVHRTGNTEAFF
TRBD1,TRBJ1-5,TRBV27,NA,TGTGCCAGCAGTCGGGCAGGGGGCAATAGGGGGCAGCCCCAGCATTTT,CASSRAGGNRGQPQHF
NA,TRBJ1-2,TRBV6-5,NA,TGTGCCAGCAGTTACTCGAGCGGTTGGTCAGGGGGCTACACCTTC,CASSYSSGWSGGYTF
TRBD1,TRBJ1-2,TRBV2,NA,TGTGCCAGCAGCGATTTTACAGGGGTCTATGGCTACACCTTC,CASSDFTGVYGYTF
NA,TRBJ2-1,TRBV9,NA,TGTGCCAGCAGCCCCGACCAGGGCAGCTCCTACAATGAGCAGTTCTTC,CASSPDQGSSYNEQFF
NA,TRBJ1-6,TRBV13,NA,TGTGCCAGCAGCCCGTTGGACAGTGCTTCACCCCTCCACTTT,CASSPLDSASPLHF
TRBD1,TRBJ1-1,TRBV5-8,NA,TGTGCCAGCAAAATTGACAGGGACACTGAAGCTTTCTTT,CASKIDRDTEAFF
NA,TRBJ1-1,TRBV28,NA,TGTGCCAGCATCGGGTGGAGGAACACTGAAGCTTTCTTT,CASIGWRNTEAFF
NA,TRBJ1-1,TRBV11-1,NA,TGTGCCAGCAGCCTCTCGGACAGATCCACTGAAGCTTTCTTT,CASSLSDRSTEAFF
NA,TRBJ1-1,TRBV12-2,NA,TGTGCAAGTCGCTGCCGGGGGTGGCGACCGAACACTGAAGCTTTCTTT,CASRCRGWRPNTEAFF
NA,TRBJ1-1,TRBV2,NA,TGTGCCAGCAGTGTAGGGGGGCCAGGCACTGAAGCTTTCTTT,CASSVGGPGTEAFF
TRBD1,TRBJ2-3,TRBV5-4,NA,TGTGCCAGCAGCTTGGGACAGGGGGTTGGAGATACGCAGTATTTT,CASSLGQGVGDTQYF
NA,TRBJ1-2,TRBV27,NA,TGTGCCAGCAGTTCGCTTACGACGGCAAACTATGGCTACACCTTC,CASSSLTTANYGYTF
TRBD1,TRBJ1-2,TRBV23-1,NA,TGCGCCAGCAGTCACTCGGACAGGATTCCCATTCTCTATGGCTACACCTTC,CASSHSDRIPILYGYTF
NA,TRBJ1-1,TRBV7-3,NA,TGTGCCAGCAGCCGCGACAAGAACACTGAAGCTTTCTTT,CASSRDKNTEAFF
TRBD1,TRBJ2-2,TRBV5-1,NA,TGCGCCAGCAGCTTGGACCGGGACAGGGGATTAACCGGGGAGCTGTTTTTT,CASSLDRDRGLTGELFF
NA,TRBJ1-2,TRBV10-3,NA,TGTGCCATCAGTGACGGGAGAATGAACTATGGCTACACCTTC,CAISDGRMNYGYTF
TRBD1,TRBJ1-1,TRBV24-1,NA,TGTGCCACCCGTTCGACAGGGTTGGCCACTGAAGCTTTCTTT,CATRSTGLATEAFF
NA,TRBJ2-3,TRBV18,NA,TGTGCCAGCTCACCCAGCCTAGCAGCTTCAGATACGCAGTATTTT,CASSPSLAASDTQYF
TRBD1,TRBJ2-7,TRBV7-9,NA,TGTGCCAGCAGCACCTTGAACAGGGGGCGAATCTCCTACGAGCAGTACTTC,CASSTLNRGRISYEQYF
NA,TRBJ1-2,TRBV20-1,few,TGCAGTGCTAGTCTCGGGGCCGGTACTAACTATGGCTACACCTTC,CSASLGAGTNYGYTF
NA,TRBJ2-3,TRBV15,NA,TGTGCCACCAGCCCGACCCCGGGACAAAGGGGGGATACGCAGTATTTT,CATSPTPGQRGDTQYF
TRBD1,TRBJ1-5,TRBV27,once,TGTGCCAGCAGCATTAGTCCGGGACAGGGACTTCAGCCCCAGCATTTT,CASSISPGQGLQPQHF
NA,TRBJ2-7,TRBV3-1/TRBV3-2,NA,TGTGCCAGCAGCCAAGCCAACCGCTACGAGCAGTACTTC,CASSQANRYEQYF
NA,TRBJ2-1,TRBV6-5,NA,TGTGCCAGCAGTTACCCTAGCGATACCATACAATATGCGCAGTTCTTC,CASSYPSDTIQYAQFF
NA,TRBJ2-3,TRBV7-2,NA,TGTGCCAGCAGCTTTCAGACGACAGATACGCAGTATTTT,CASSFQTTDTQYF
NA,TRBJ1-6,TRBV6-4,NA,TGTGCCAGCAGTGAGGACCTACATTCACCCCTCCACTTT,CASSEDLHSPLHF
NA,TRBJ1-3,TRBV4-1,NA,TGCGCCAGCAGCCAAGATACGGGGCTTCGGATCGGTAACACCATATATTTT,CASSQDTGLRIGNTIYF
NA,TRBJ1-2,TRBV5-8,few,TGTGCCAGCAGTCGTGGAGCAGGGACCGGCTACACCTTC,CASSRGAGTGYTF
NA,TRBJ1-5,TRBV30,once,TGTGCCTGGAAGGGCCACCACAATCAGCCCCAGCATTTT,CAWKGHHNQPQHF
NA,TRBJ1-2,TRBV27,NA,TGTGCCAGCAGTTTCATTGGGCGAGGGGACCGCTGGGGCTACACCTTC,CASSFIGRGDRWGYTF
TRBD1,TRBJ1-1,TRBV11-2,NA,TGTGCCAGCAGCTTAGATCCCGGGACAGGGGTGTTCCACGCTTTCTTT,CASSLDPGTGVFHAFF
TRBD2,TRBJ2-5,TRBV30,NA,TGTGCCTGGAATGCGGGGGTGGAGACCCAGTACTTC,CAWNAGVETQYF
NA,TRBJ2-7,TRBV5-8,few,TGTGCCAGCAGCTTCGGCTACGAGCAGTACTTC,CASSFGYEQYF
NA,TRBJ1-6,TRBV10-2,NA,TGCGCCAGCAGTGATCGGCTTTCGGATTCACCCCTCCACTTT,CASSDRLSDSPLHF
NA,TRBJ1-2,TRBV20-1,NA,TGCAGTGCTAGTTCAACGGACAGAGATGGCTACACCTTC,CSASSTDRDGYTF
TRBD2,TRBJ2-2,TRBV5-1,NA,TGCGCCAGCAGCTTGGAAGCGGGGGGGCCGCGGGAGCTGTTTTTT,CASSLEAGGPRELFF
NA,TRBJ1-5,TRBV12-3/TRBV12-4,NA,TGTGCCAGCAGTAGGGCAGGGAAACAGCCCCAGCATTTT,CASSRAGKQPQHF
TRBD1,TRBJ2-7,TRBV5-1,NA,TGCGCCAGCAGCCACCGACAGGGGTCCTACGAGCAGTACTTC,CASSHRQGSYEQYF
NA,TRBJ2-1,TRBV19,NA,TGTGCCACCGCTCGTTCAGGGAGCTCCTACAATGAGCAGTTCTTC,CATARSGSSYNEQFF
NA,TRBJ2-1,TRBV24-1,NA,TGTGCCACCAGTGATTTTTTGGGGGATGAGCAGTTCTTC,CATSDFLGDEQFF
NA,TRBJ2-7,TRBV5-6,NA,TGTGCCAGCAGCCCGGGTAGGCTGAGCTCCTACGAGCAGTACTTC,CASSPGRLSSYEQYF
NA,TRBJ1-2,TRBV7-2,NA,TGTGCCAGCAGCTTAGCCGGGCCCTATGGCTACACCTTC,CASSLAGPYGYTF
TRBD2,TRBJ2-2,TRBV11-3,NA,TGTGCCAGCAGCCCCCGGACTAGCGGGGGGGCTTTGGACACCGGGGAGCTGTTTTTT,CASSPRTSGGALDTGELFF
NA,TRBJ1-6,TRBV5-1,NA,TGCGCCAGCTCGGTGGACAGCTCCTATAATTCACCCCTCCACTTT,CASSVDSSYNSPLHF
NA,TRBJ2-7,TRBV9,once,TGTGCCAGCAGCGTAGCCCCAGCAGGGGTAGCCTACGAGCAGTACTTC,CASSVAPAGVAYEQYF
NA,TRBJ1-2,TRBV2,NA,TGTGCCAGCAGTGAAGCTTACGGGGGCTACACCTTC,CASSEAYGGYTF